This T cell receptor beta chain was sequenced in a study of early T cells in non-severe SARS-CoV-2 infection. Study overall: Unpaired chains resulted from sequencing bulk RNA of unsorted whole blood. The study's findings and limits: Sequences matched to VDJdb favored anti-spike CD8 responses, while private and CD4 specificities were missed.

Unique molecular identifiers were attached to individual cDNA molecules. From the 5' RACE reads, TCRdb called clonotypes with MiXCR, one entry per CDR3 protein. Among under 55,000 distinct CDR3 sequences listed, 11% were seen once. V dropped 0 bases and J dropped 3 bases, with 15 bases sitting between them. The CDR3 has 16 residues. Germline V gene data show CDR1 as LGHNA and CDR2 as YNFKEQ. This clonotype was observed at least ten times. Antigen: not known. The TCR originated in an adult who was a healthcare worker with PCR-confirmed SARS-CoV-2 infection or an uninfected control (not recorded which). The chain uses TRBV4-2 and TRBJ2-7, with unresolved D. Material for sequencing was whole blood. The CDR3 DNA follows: TGTGCCAGCAGCCAAGAGTTCGACTTTTTAATCTACGAGCAGTACTTC. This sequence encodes CASSQEFDFLIYEQYF.